A single T cell receptor (beta chain) is shown here with its context. Time point of the sample: baseline pretreatment blood. Sample treatment: 15 Gy SBRT to primary tumor, nephrectomy 4 weeks later. The sample belongs to a study of radiation and T cells in renal cell carcinoma. The table came from immunoSEQ multiplex PCR; TCRdb's copy has only in-frame clones and leaves some out. The table records 100,000 to 150,000 clones, roughly 80% of them present only once. The origin of this receptor is a woman aged 55-70 years with renal cell carcinoma. The sequencing used blood, collected from a patient whose treatment included radiotherapy and nephrectomy.

CDR3 sequence reads: CASSIGPGYSTDTQYF. The CDR3, as DNA: TGTGCCAGTAGTATCGGTCCCGGTTACAGCACAGATACGCAGTATTTT. J is TRBJ2-3 and V is TRBV19; D ambiguous. Germline V gives CDR1 LNHDA, CDR2 SQIVND (reference sequence). The CDR3 is made up of 16 amino acids. V was pared by 3 bases and J by 0 bases, with 13 bases between.